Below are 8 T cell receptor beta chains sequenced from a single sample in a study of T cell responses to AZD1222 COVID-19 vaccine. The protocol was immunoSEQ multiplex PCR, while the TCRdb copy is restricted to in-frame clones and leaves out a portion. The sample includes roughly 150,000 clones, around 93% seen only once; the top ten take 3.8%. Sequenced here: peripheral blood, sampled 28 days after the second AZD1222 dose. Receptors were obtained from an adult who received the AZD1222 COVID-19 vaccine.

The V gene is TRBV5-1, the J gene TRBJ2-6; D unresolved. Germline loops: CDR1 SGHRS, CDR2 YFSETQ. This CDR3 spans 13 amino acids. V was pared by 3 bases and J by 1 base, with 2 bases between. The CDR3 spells CASSWSGANVLTF. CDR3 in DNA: TGCGCCAGCAGCTGGTCTGGGGCCAACGTCCTGACTTTC.

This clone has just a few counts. For the CDR3, the DNA is TGTGCCAGCAGCGTAGTCCCAGGGCTCGTAGGACAGCCCCAGCATTTT. This codes for CASSVVPGLVGQPQHF. The V gene is TRBV11-3, the J gene TRBJ1-5; perhaps TRBD1 as D (5 bases). The length of the CDR3 is 16 residues. The V end lost 5 bases, the J end lost 7 bases, and 21 bases lay between the germline ends. Germline V CDR1 and CDR2: SGHNT, YENEEA.

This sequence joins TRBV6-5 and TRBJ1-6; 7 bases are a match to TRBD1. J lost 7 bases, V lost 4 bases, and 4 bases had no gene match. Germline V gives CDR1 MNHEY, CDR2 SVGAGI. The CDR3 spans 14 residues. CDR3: CASSSDRANSPLHF. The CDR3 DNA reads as TGTGCCAGCAGTTCAGACAGGGCGAATTCACCCCTCCACTTT.

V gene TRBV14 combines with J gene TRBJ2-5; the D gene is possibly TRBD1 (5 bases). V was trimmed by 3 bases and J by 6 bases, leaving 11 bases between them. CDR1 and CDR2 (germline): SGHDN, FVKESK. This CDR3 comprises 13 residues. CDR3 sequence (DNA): TGTGCCAGCAGCCACGGACACGCCAAGACCCAGTACTTC. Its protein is CASSHGHAKTQYF.

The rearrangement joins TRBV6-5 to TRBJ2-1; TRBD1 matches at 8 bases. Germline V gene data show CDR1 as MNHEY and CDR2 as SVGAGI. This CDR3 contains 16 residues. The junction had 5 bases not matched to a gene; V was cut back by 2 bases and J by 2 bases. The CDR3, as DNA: TGTGCCAGCAGTTACCCCGGGACAGGACCCTACAATGAGCAGTTCTTC. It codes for CASSYPGTGPYNEQFF.

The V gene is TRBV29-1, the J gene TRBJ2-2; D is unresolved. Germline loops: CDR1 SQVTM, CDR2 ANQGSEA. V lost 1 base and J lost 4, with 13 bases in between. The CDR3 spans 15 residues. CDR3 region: CSVEASEVPTGELFF. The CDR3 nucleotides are TGCAGCGTTGAAGCTTCCGAAGTTCCCACCGGGGAGCTGTTTTTT.

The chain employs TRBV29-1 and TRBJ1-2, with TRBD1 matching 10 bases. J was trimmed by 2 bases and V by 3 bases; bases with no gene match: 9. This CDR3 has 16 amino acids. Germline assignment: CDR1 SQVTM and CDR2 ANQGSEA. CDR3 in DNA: TGCAGCGTTGATTCCTGGACAGGGGGAACGAACTATGGCTACACCTTC. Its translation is CSVDSWTGGTNYGYTF.

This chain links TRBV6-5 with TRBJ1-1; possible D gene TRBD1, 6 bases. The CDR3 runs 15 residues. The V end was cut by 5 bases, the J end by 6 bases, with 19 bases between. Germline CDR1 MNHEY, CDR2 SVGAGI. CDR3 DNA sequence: TGTGCCAGCAGTCCGTCAGGGGTGTTGAGGGCTGAAGCTTTCTTT. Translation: CASSPSGVLRAEAFF.